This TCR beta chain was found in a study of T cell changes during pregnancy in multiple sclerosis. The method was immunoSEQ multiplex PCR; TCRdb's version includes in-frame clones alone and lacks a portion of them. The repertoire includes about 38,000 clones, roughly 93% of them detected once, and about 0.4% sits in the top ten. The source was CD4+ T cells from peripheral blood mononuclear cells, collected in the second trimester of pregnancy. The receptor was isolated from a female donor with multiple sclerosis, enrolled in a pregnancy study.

As DNA, the CDR3 is TGTGCCAGCAGCAGACTACAGGGTTTCACAGATACGCAGTATTTT. Amino acids: CASSRLQGFTDTQYF. The rearrangement uses TRBV5-5 and TRBJ2-3, with a possible D match to TRBD1 (6 bases). Trimming removed 4 bases at V and 2 bases at J, with 14 bases between. This CDR3 has 15 amino acids. The germline gives CDR1 SGHKS, CDR2 YYEKEE (reference sequence).